The TCR beta chain described here comes from a study of T cell responses to AZD1222 COVID-19 vaccine. The wider study: Pooling of second doses given at about 4 or about 12 weeks was done. Study results and caveats: Clonal diversity was possibly underestimated; the donors were predominantly white British and more often female. Two doses of AZD1222 preceded a rise in Spike-specific TCR breadth and depth.

Some clones are missing from TCRdb's copy, which holds only in-frame ones; the method was immunoSEQ multiplex PCR. The table lists about 84,000 clones, roughly nine tenths of them singletons, with 31% in the top ten. Turning to this clone: Its target is not known.

Here the sequenced sample was peripheral blood, taken on day 0 of AZD1222 vaccination. This sequence originates from an adult in good health.

CDR3 region: CASEDIRGDVIQDSGANVLTF. The CDR3 nucleotides read TGTGCCAGCGAGGATATCAGGGGGGACGTTATCCAGGACTCTGGGGCCAACGTCCTGACTTTC. The chain has TRBV27 and TRBJ2-6; possibly TRBD1 for D (7 bases). CDR1 MNHEY and CDR2 SMNVEV come from the germline V gene (reference sequence). CDR3 size: 21 residues. The germline V and J ends were trimmed by 8 bases and 0 bases, with 29 bases remaining between them.